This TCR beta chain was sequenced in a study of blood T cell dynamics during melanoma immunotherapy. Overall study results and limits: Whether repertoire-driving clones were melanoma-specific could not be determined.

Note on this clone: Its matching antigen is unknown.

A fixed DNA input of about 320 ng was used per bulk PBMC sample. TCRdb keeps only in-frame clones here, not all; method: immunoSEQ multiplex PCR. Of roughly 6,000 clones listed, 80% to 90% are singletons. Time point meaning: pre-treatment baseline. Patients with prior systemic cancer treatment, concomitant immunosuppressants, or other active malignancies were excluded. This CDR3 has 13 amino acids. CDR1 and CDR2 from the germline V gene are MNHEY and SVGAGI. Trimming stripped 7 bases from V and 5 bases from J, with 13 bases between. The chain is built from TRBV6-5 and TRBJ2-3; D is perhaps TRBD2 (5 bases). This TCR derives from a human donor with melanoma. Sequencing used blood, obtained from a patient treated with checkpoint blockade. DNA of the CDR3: TGTGCCAGCACTGCAACCGGAGGAGATACGCAGTATTTT. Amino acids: CASTATGGDTQYF.